Listed here is a single T cell receptor beta chain. CDR1 and CDR2 (germline): MNHEY, SMNVEV (reference sequence). J gave up 0 bases and V 6 bases, and 5 bases lay outside the gene matches. This CDR3 comprises 15 residues. Sequencing used immunoSEQ multiplex PCR; TCRdb keeps in-frame clones, though not all of them. The sample records roughly 120,000 clones, 70% to 90% being singletons. The data derive from a study of T cell responses to AZD1222 COVID-19 vaccine. Sequenced here: peripheral blood, sampled on day 0 of AZD1222 vaccination. This TCR was recovered from an adult in good health. The genes are TRBV27 and TRBJ2-1, with 7 bases that match TRBD2. Here the CDR3 DNA reads TGTGCCAGCAGACCAACTAGCGTCTCCTACAATGAGCAGTTCTTC. It yields the protein CASRPTSVSYNEQFF.